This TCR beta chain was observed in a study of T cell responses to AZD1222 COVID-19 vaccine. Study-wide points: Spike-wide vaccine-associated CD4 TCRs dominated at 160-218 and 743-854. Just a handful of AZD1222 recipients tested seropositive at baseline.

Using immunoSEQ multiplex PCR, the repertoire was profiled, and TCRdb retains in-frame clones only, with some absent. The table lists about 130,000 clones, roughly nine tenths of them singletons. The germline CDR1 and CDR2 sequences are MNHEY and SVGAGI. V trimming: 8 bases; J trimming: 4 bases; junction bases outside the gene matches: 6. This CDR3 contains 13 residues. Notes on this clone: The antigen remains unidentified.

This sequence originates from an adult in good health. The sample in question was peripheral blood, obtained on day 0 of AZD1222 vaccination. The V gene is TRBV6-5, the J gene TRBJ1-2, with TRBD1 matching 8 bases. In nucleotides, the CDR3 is TGTGCCAGCGGCGGACAGGGACGCTATGGCTACACCTTC. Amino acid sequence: CASGGQGRYGYTF.